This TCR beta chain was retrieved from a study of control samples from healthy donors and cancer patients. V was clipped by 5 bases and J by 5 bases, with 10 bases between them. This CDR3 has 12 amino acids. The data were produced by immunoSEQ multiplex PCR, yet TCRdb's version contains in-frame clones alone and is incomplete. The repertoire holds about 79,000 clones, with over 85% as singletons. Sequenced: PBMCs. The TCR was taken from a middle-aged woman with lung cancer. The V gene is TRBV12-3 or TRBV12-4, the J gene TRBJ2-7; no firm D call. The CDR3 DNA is TGTGCCAGCAGTCCCCGGGTCCACGAGCAGTACTTC. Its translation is CASSPRVHEQYF.